Described below is a single T cell receptor beta chain sequence and its context. Clones were read by immunoSEQ multiplex PCR, and TCRdb kept only the in-frame ones, dropping some. The table includes some 36,000 clones, approximately 90% detected once. The CDR3 covers 13 residues. CDR1 is SNHLY, CDR2 FYNNEI, per germline. Trimming cost V 8 bases and J 0 bases, with 9 bases left between them. The data were taken from a study of T cell changes during pregnancy in multiple sclerosis. This clonotype originated in a female donor in good health, enrolled as a control in a pregnancy study. V is TRBV2 and J is TRBJ2-3; D is possibly TRBD1 (5 bases). The sequencing here drew on peripheral blood, taken in the second trimester of pregnancy. The CDR3 DNA follows: TGTGCCAGCGGCGGACATAGCACAGATACGCAGTATTTT. It codes for CASGGHSTDTQYF.